This T cell receptor (beta chain) was sequenced for a study of blood T cell repertoires in COVID-19. Study as a whole: The study drew acute and convalescent COVID-19 samples from the United States, Italy and Spain. PBMCs, B-cell-depleted T cells, or T cells provided the cDNA or gDNA that made up the material.

CDR3 size: 16 residues. Germline CDR1 is MDHEN and CDR2 is SYDVKM. J was trimmed by 6 bases and V by 2 bases; bases with no gene match: 13. Original methodology: Amplification from reference gene primers served as the basis for estimated nucleated cell counts. Libraries were prepared by immunoSEQ multiplex PCR; TCRdb keeps only in-frame clonotypes and omits some of them. The V and J calls and clone size are taken from that table; D and trimming were inferred from the DNA. The data contain some 150,000 clones, more than 75% of them seen just once; the ten biggest clones take up 13%. The chain uses TRBV28 and TRBJ2-7; 7 bases fit TRBD2. The sequence was collected from a man aged 60 to 75 with active or convalescent COVID-19. The material sequenced was peripheral blood. CDR3 in amino acids: CASSLELASPSSEQYF. In nucleotides, the CDR3 is TGTGCCAGCAGTTTAGAACTAGCGAGCCCCTCTAGCGAGCAGTACTTC. Together with reference TRBV28 and TRBJ2-7, the CDR3 gives the full variable domain: DVKVTQSSRYLVKRTGEKVFLECVQDMDHENMFWYRQDPGLGLRLIYFSYDVKMKEKGDIPEGYSVSREKKERFSLILESASTNQTSMYLCASSLELASPSSEQYFGPGTRLTVT.